This T cell receptor beta chain derives from a study of T cell responses to AZD1222 COVID-19 vaccine. For the study at large: Second-dose intervals of approximately 4 or approximately 12 weeks were pooled. Regarding the study as a whole: The span of vaccine-associated CD4 TCRs extended across spike, with dominance at 160-218 and 743-854.

Of note for this clone: No antigen is known for it.

Profiled with immunoSEQ multiplex PCR; TCRdb holds only in-frame clones, not every one. The data contain approximately 160,000 clones, approximately 88% of them singletons. The CDR3 is 14 residues long. Germline trimming cut 5 bases from V and 7 bases from J; bases unmatched to any gene: 6. In germline, CDR1 is LNHDA, CDR2 SQIVND (reference sequence). The specimen comprised peripheral blood, sampled on day 0 of AZD1222 vaccination. The chain uses TRBV19 and TRBJ1-2; the match to TRBD1 covers 11 bases. The sequence came from an adult in good health. The CDR3 protein is CASSVGQGAGGYTF. CDR3 bases: TGTGCCAGTAGTGTCGGACAGGGGGCCGGTGGCTACACCTTC.